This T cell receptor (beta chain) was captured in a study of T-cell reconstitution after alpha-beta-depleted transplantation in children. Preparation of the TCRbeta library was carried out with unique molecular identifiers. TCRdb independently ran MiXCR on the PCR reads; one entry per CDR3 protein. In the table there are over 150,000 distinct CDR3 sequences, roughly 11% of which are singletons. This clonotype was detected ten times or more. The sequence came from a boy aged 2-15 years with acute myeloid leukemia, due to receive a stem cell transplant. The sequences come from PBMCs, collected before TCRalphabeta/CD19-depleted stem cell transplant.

The CDR3 region is CSARRAGTGGNEQYF. DNA of the CDR3: TGCAGTGCTAGGAGGGCGGGGACAGGGGGGAACGAGCAGTACTTC. V and J are TRBV20-1 and TRBJ2-7, with TRBD1 matching 11 bases. Per the germline V gene, CDR1 is DFQATT and CDR2 is SNEGSKA (reference sequence). The junction had 9 bases not matched to a gene; V was cut back by 3 bases and J by 5 bases. This CDR3 spans 15 amino acids.